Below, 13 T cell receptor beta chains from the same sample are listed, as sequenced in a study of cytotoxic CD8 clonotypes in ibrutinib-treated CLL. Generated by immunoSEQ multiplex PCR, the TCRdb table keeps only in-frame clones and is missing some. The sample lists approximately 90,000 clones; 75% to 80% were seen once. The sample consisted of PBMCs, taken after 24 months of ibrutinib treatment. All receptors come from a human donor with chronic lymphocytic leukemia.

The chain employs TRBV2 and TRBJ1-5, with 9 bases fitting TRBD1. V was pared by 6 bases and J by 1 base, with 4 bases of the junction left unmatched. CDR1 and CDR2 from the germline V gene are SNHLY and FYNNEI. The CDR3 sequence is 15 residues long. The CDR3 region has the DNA TGTGCCAGCAGCACAGGGGGCGGGAGCAATCAGCCCCAGCATTTT. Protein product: CASSTGGGSNQPQHF.

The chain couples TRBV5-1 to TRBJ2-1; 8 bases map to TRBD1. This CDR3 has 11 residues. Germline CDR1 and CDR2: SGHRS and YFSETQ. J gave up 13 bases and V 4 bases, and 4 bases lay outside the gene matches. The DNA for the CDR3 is TGCGCCAGCAGCCAAGACAGGGGTCAGTTCTTC. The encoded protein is CASSQDRGQFF.

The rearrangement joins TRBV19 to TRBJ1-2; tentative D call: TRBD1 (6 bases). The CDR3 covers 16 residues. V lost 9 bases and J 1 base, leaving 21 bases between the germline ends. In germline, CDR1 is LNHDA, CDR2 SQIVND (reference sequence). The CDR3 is CASRSPQGQLNYGYTF. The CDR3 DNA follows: TGTGCCAGCCGATCGCCTCAGGGGCAACTTAACTATGGCTACACCTTC.

The CDR3 region is CASSPRTSGFTDTQYF. The CDR3 DNA reads as TGTGCCAGCAGCCCAAGGACTAGCGGGTTCACAGATACGCAGTATTTT. The rearrangement links TRBV7-9 to TRBJ2-3, with 11 bases fitting TRBD2. Germline V gene sequence: CDR1 SEHNR, CDR2 FQNEAQ (reference sequence). The CDR3 runs to 16 residues. The V gene end was trimmed by 5 bases and the J gene end by 2 bases; junction bases not matched to a gene: 6.

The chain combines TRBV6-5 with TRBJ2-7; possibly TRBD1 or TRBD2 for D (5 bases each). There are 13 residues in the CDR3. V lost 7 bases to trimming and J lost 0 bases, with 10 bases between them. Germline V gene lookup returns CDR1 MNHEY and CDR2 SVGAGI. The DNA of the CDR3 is TGTGCCAGCATAGGGACGGACTCCTACGAGCAGTACTTC. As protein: CASIGTDSYEQYF.

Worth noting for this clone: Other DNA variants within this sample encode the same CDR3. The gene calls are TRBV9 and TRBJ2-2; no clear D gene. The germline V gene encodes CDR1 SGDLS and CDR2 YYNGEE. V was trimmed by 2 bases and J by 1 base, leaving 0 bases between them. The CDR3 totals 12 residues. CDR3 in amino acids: CASSVNTGELFF. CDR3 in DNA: TGTGCCAGCAGCGTGAACACCGGGGAGCTGTTTTTT.

The CDR3 is CASSLEEGYTF. CDR3 sequence (DNA): TGCGCCAGCAGCTTGGAAGAGGGTTACACCTTC. This rearrangement joins TRBV5-1 to TRBJ1-2; no reliable D call. V was shortened by 0 bases and J by 11 bases, with 8 bases between the two germline ends. The CDR3 extends over 11 amino acids. The V gene's germline CDR1 is SGHRS and CDR2 YFSETQ.

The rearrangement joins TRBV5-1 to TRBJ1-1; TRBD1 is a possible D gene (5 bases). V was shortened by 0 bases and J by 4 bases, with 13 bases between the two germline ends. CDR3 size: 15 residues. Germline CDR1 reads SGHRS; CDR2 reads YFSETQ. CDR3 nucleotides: TGCGCCAGCAGCTTGGAGGCAGGGAAGAGCACTGAAGCTTTCTTT. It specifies CASSLEAGKSTEAFF.

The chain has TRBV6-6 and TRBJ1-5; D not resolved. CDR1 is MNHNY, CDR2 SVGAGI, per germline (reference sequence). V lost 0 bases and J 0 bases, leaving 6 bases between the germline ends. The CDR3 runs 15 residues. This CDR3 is CASSYSQDSNQPQHF. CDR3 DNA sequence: TGTGCCAGCAGTTACTCCCAGGATAGCAATCAGCCCCAGCATTTT.

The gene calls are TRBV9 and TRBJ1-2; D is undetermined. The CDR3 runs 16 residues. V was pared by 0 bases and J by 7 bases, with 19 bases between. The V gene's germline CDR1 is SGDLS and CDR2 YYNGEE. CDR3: CASSVEPLTDFGGYTF. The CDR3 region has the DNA TGTGCCAGCAGCGTAGAACCGCTGACCGACTTTGGTGGCTACACCTTC.

CDR3 nucleotides: TGTGCCAGCTCACCACGGACTAGCGGGGGAGGCCGAGAGACCCAGTACTTC. It specifies CASSPRTSGGGRETQYF. The chain combines TRBV18 with TRBJ2-5; the match to TRBD2 covers 13 bases. Trimming cost V 1 base and J 4 bases; bases outside gene matches: 6. Germline CDR1 and CDR2: KGHSH and LQKENI. The CDR3 sequence is 17 residues long.

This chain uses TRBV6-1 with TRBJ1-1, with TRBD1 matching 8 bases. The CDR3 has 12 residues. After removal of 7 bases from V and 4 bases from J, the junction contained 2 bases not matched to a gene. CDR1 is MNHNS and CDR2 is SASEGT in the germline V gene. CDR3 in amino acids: CASTTGGTEAFF. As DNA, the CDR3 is TGTGCCAGCACTACAGGGGGCACTGAAGCTTTCTTT.

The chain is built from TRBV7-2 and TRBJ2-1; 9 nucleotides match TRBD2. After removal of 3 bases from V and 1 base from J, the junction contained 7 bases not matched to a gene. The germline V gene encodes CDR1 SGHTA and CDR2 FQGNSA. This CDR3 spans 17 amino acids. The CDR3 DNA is TGTGCCAGCAGCTTTAGCGGGGGAGGCGAATCCTACAATGAGCAGTTCTTC. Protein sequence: CASSFSGGGESYNEQFF.